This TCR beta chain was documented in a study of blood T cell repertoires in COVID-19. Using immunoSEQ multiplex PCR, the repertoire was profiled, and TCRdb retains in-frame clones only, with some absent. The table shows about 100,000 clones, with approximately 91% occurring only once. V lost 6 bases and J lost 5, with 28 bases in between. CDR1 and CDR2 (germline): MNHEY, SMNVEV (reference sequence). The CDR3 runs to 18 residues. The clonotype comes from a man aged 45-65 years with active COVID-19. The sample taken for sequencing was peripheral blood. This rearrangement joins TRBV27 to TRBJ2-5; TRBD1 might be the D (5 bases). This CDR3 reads CASRSRLGATDPRETQYF. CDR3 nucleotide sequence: TGTGCCAGCAGATCGCGTTTAGGGGCGACAGACCCCAGGGAGACCCAGTACTTC.